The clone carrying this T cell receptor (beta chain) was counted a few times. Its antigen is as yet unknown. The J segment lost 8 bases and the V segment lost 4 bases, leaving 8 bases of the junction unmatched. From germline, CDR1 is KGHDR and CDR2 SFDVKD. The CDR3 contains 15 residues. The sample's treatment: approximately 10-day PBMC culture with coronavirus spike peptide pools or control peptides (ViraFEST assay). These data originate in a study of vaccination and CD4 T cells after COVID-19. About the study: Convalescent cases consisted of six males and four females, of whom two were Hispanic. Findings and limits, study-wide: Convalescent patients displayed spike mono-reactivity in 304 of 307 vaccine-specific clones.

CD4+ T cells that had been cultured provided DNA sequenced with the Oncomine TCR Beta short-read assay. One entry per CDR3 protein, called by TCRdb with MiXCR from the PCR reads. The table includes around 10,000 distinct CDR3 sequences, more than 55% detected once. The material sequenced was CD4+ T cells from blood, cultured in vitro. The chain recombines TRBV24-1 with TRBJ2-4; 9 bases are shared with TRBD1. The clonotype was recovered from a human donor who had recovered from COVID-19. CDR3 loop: CATSDLTGGRDIQYF. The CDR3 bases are TGTGCCACCAGTGACCTGACAGGGGGTAGGGACATTCAGTACTTC.